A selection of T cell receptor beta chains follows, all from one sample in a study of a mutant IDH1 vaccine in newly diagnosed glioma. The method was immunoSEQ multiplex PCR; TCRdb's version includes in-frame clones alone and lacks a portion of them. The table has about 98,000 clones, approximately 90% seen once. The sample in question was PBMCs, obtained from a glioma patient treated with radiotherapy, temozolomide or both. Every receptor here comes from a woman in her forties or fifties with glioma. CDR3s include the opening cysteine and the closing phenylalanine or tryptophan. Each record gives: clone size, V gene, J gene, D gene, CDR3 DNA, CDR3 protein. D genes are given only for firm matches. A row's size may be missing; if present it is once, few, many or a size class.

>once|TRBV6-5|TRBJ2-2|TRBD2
TGTGCCAGCCGAGCGGGAGTGGCCGGGGAGCTGTTTTTT
CASRAGVAGELFF
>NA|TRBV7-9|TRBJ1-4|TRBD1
TGTGCCAGCAGCGTTCAGGGGACAGGACGGGAAAAACTGTTTTTT
CASSVQGTGREKLFF
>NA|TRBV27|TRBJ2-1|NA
TGTGCCAGCAGCCCCGGGGCTAGCTCCTACAATGAGCAGTTCTTC
CASSPGASSYNEQFF
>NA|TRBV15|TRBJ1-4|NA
TGTGCCACCAGCAGGGGGGCTAATGAAAAACTGTTTTTT
CATSRGANEKLFF
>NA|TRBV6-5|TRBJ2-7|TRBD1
TGTGCCAGCAGCCTTGGGACAGGGGGCTCCTACGAGCAGTACTTC
CASSLGTGGSYEQYF
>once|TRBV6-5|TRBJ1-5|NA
TGTGCCAGCAGGTTGGCCGCCTTTAGCAATCAGCCCCAGCATTTT
CASRLAAFSNQPQHF
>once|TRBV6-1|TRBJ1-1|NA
TGCGCCAGCAGTGTCGGGGGCAGCACTGAAGCTTTCTTT
CASSVGGSTEAFF
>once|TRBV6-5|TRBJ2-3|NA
TGTGCCAGCAGACCCAGGGGACCCACAGATACGCAGTATTTT
CASRPRGPTDTQYF
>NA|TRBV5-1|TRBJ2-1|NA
TGCGCCAGCAGCTTCTTAGTGGGGGGCAATGAGCAGTTCTTC
CASSFLVGGNEQFF
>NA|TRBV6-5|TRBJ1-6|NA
TGTGCCAGCCGTTCCGGGTTGGGTTCACCCCTCCACTTT
CASRSGLGSPLHF
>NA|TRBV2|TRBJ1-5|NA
TGTGCCAGCGGCCTCGAAGCTCATCAGCCCCAGCATTTT
CASGLEAHQPQHF
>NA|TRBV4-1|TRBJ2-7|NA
TGCGCCAGCAGCCCCGGAGCCTACGAGCAGTACTTC
CASSPGAYEQYF
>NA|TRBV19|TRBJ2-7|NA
TGTGCCAGTAGTATTAGCCATTTCTACGAGCAGTACTTC
CASSISHFYEQYF
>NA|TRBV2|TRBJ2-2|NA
TGTGCCAGCAGTGTACAGGGAATGCACGGGGAGCTGTTTTTT
CASSVQGMHGELFF
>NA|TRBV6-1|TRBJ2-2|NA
TGTGCCAGCAGTGAACTATCCACCGGGGAGCTGTTTTTT
CASSELSTGELFF
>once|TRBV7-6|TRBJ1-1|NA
TGTGCCAGCAGCCTAGTAGGTGGTGTCCAGGGCACTGAAGCTTTCTTT
CASSLVGGVQGTEAFF
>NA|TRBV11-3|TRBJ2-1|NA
TGTGCCAGCAGCTTGCGCAGCTCCTACAATGAGCAGTTCTTC
CASSLRSSYNEQFF
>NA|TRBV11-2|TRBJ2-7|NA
TGTGCCAGCAGCTTTGCCTATTACGAGCAGTACTTC
CASSFAYYEQYF
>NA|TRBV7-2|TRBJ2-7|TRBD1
TGTGCCAGCAGCTTAGCCCTCGGGACAGGGGACTACGAGCAGTACTTC
CASSLALGTGDYEQYF
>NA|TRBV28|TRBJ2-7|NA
TGTGCCAGCAGTTTACTGTCAAGCTCCTACGAGCAGTACTTC
CASSLLSSSYEQYF
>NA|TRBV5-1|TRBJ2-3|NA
TGCGCCAGCAGCTGGAGCACAGATACGCAGTATTTT
CASSWSTDTQYF
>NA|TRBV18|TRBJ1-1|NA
TGTGCCAGCTCACCATGGACTGAGATTGGGAACACTGAAGCTTTCTTT
CASSPWTEIGNTEAFF
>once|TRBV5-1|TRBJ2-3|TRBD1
TGCGCCAGCAGAACACAGGGGTCCACCCCAGATACGCAGTATTTT
CASRTQGSTPDTQYF
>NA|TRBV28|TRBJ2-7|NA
TGTGCCAGCAGTTATGCAGGGTCTACCTACGAGCAGTACTTC
CASSYAGSTYEQYF
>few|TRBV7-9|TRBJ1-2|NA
TGTGCCAGCAGCGACAGAGGGGGCTACACCTTC
CASSDRGGYTF
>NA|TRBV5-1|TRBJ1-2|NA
TGCGCCAGCAGCTTCTCAGGGGACTATGGCTACACCTTC
CASSFSGDYGYTF
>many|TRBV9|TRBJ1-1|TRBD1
TGTGCCAGCAGCGAGGGGAGCGGGGACAGGGCCCCTTTCTTT
CASSEGSGDRAPFF
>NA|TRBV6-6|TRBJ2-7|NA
TGTGCCAGCAGTCCTCGGACGGATGGGGGGCAGTACTTC
CASSPRTDGGQYF
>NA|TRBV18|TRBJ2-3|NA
TGTGCCAGCTCCCTATTACGGGTTTCGGGCACAGATACGCAGTATTTT
CASSLLRVSGTDTQYF
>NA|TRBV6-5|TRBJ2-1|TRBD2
TGTGCCAGCAATAGAGCGGGAGTTTACAATGAGCAGTTCTTC
CASNRAGVYNEQFF
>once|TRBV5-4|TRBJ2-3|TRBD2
TGTGCCAGCAGCTCCGGGACTAGTCGGGGTACAGATACGCAGTATTTT
CASSSGTSRGTDTQYF
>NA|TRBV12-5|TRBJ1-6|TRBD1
TGTGCTAGTGGTCCCAACAGGGGTTCACCCCTCCACTTT
CASGPNRGSPLHF
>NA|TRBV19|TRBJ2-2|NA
TGTGCCAGTAGACCCCCTTACAGCGGCACCGGGGAGCTGTTTTTT
CASRPPYSGTGELFF
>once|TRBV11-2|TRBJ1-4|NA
TGTGCCAGCAGCCCCCAGGGTAGGGGTGGCGAAAAACTGTTTTTT
CASSPQGRGGEKLFF
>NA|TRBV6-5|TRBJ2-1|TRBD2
TGTGCCAGCAGCCCGGGACTAGCGGAGAATAATGAGCAGTTCTTC
CASSPGLAENNEQFF
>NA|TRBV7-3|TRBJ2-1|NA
TGTGCCAGCAGCGTCAGCGGGCGCGACAATGAGCAGTTCTTC
CASSVSGRDNEQFF
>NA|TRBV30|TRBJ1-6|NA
TGTGCCTGGAGTGCTTCGAACAATTCACCCCTCCACTTT
CAWSASNNSPLHF
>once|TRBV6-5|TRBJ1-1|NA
TGTGCCAGCAGATCAGGACAGAAGAACACTGAAGCTTTCTTT
CASRSGQKNTEAFF
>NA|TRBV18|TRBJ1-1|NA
TGTGCCAGCTCACCAATCAGGGGACTAAGTGAAGCTTTCTTT
CASSPIRGLSEAFF
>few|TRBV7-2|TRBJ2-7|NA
TGTGCCAGCAGCCGTTGGCGGAAGTACGAGCAGTACTTC
CASSRWRKYEQYF
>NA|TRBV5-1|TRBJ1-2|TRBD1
TGCGCCAGCAGCTTGGCGACCGGGACAGCCGGGAGGGCTAACTATGGCTACACCTTC
CASSLATGTAGRANYGYTF
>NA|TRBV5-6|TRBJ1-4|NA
TGTGCCAGCAGCTTTATGGGGGCGAGTGAAAAACTGTTTTTT
CASSFMGASEKLFF
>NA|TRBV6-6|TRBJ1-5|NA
TGTGCCAGCAGTTACTCGAGAGGGGACAATCAGCCCCAGCATTTT
CASSYSRGDNQPQHF
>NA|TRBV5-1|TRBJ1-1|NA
TGCGCCAGCAGCTTTAACAGGGCAGGGACTGAAGCTTTCTTT
CASSFNRAGTEAFF
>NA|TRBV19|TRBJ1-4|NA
TGTGCCAGTAGTATAGATCTGGGCAGGGGAGGCTCAACTAATGAAAAACTGTTTTTT
CASSIDLGRGGSTNEKLFF
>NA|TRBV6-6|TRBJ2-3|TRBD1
TGTGCCAGCCGCACAGGGGGAGCTAGCACAGATACGCAGTATTTT
CASRTGGASTDTQYF
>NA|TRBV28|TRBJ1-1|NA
TGTGCCAGCAGTTTAATTTCAGTGAACACTGAAGCTTTCTTT
CASSLISVNTEAFF
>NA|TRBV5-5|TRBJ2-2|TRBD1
TGTGCCAGTAGCAGCCGGGACAGGGTAACCGGGGAGCTGTTTTTT
CASSSRDRVTGELFF
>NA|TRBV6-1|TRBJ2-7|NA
TGTGCCAGCAGTCAGACAGGTTTCGTCTACGAGCAGTACTTC
CASSQTGFVYEQYF
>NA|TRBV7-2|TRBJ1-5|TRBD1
TGTGCCAGCAGCTTAGCGCTGCAGGGGGGCAATCAGCCCCAGCATTTT
CASSLALQGGNQPQHF
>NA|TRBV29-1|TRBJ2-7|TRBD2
TGCAGCGGGGGGGGAAATGGCTACGAGCAGTACTTC
CSGGGNGYEQYF
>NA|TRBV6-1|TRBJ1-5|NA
TGTGCCAGCACCCTCACGAGGGCTAGCAATCAGCCCCAGCATTTT
CASTLTRASNQPQHF
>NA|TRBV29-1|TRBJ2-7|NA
TGCAGCGTGGGATTTGACAGACCCCCCTACGAGCAGTACTTC
CSVGFDRPPYEQYF
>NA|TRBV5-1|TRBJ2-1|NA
TGCGCCAGCAGCTTGGAGGGTCGGGGCCCCATAGTGGGTGAGCAGTTCTTC
CASSLEGRGPIVGEQFF
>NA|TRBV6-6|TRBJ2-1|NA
TGTGCCAGCAGTTACAACCAGATCAATGAGCAGTTCTTC
CASSYNQINEQFF
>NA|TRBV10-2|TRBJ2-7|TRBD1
TGCGCCAGCCTTGACAGGGAGATTTATGGGGAGCAGTACTTC
CASLDREIYGEQYF
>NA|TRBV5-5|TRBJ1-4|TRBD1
TGTGCCAGCAGCTCAGCTTACCCCAGGGGGGAAAAACTGTTTTTT
CASSSAYPRGEKLFF
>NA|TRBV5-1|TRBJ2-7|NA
TGCGCCAGCAGCGTATATACAGGGTCCGAGTACGAGCAGTACTTC
CASSVYTGSEYEQYF
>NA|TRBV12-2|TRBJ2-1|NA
TGTGCAAGTCGCTTTGATAGCGGGAGGGCCTACAATGAGCAGTTCTTC
CASRFDSGRAYNEQFF
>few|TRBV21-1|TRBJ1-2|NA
TGTGCCAGCAGCAACCGGGACAGGGCCGTTAACTATGGCTACACCTTC
CASSNRDRAVNYGYTF